These 3 T cell receptor beta chains share one sample of origin, sequenced in a study of T cell repertoires in cytomegalovirus infection. MiXCR was run by TCRdb on the reads, yielding one entry per CDR3 protein. The sample lists tens of thousands of distinct CDR3 sequences; 20% were seen once. What these receptors recognize is not known. The material sequenced was CD8+ T cells from cultured PBMCs, taken from culture after CMV antigen stimulation. The source is a human donor in good health (CMV status not recorded). Some clones in this sample may be carry-over from other donors' samples.

A few counts support this clonotype. The V gene is TRBV20-1, the J gene TRBJ2-7, with D possibly matching TRBD2 (5 bases). The CDR3 has 12 residues. V was shortened by 3 bases and J by 1 base, with 7 bases between the two germline ends. Germline CDR1 DFQATT, CDR2 SNEGSKA (reference sequence). CDR3 sequence: CSASTGSYEQYF. CDR3 in DNA: TGCAGTGCTAGTACGGGATCCTACGAGCAGTACTTC.

This clonotype was observed a few times. The CDR3 loop is CASSSTGGVGELFF. The CDR3 bases are TGTGCCAGCAGTTCGACAGGGGGAGTCGGGGAGCTGTTTTTT. J is TRBJ2-2 and V is TRBV12-3 or TRBV12-4, with 9 positions matching TRBD1. The CDR3 extends over 14 amino acids. V shed 4 bases, J shed 7 bases, and the junction held 4 bases outside the gene matches.

CDR3 in amino acids: CASSLPGTGAGYTF. DNA for the CDR3: TGTGCCAGCAGTTTACCCGGGACAGGGGCTGGCTACACCTTC. This rearrangement joins TRBV6-6 to TRBJ1-2, with 10 nucleotides matching TRBD1. Germline CDR1 MNHNY, CDR2 SVGAGI (reference sequence). V lost 4 bases, J lost 7 bases, and 6 bases stayed unmatched. The CDR3 consists of 14 residues.